This T cell receptor (beta chain) originates from a study of HIV-infected patients and healthy controls. Roughly three months, about 14 weeks, into antiretroviral therapy, follow-up blood was collected. No cell fractionation was done, so the repertoire covers all unsorted peripheral blood T cells. The study, taken as a whole, reports: Size-matched repertoire data failed to replicate the apparent Gini index recovery after therapy in HIV-infected patients. Untreated HIV+ repertoires had roughly threefold fewer distinct CDR3s and lower Shannon diversity than healthy controls. CMV-associated CDR3s mostly grew nonsignificantly during therapy, while HIV-associated CDR3s declined significantly.

V lost 1 base, J lost 2 bases, and 6 bases stayed unmatched. This CDR3 is built from 17 residues. CDR1 and CDR2 (germline): SGHDN, FVKESK. Reverse transcription used around 500 ng RNA and constant-region primers for alpha and beta. Using multiplexing indices, alpha and beta chain libraries were generated apart by chain-specific third strand synthesis. A 5' RACE adapter with a random hexamer and the SP2 primer site was joined to cDNA. From the 5' RACE reads, TCRdb called clonotypes with MiXCR, one entry per CDR3 protein. This table has roughly 20,000 distinct CDR3 sequences, roughly 8.7% appearing once. Of note for this clonotype: Its antigen is not known.

The chain is built from TRBV14 and TRBJ2-3; the match to TRBD2 covers 10 bases. The sequences come from blood, collected during antiretroviral therapy. The origin of this receptor is an adult with HIV infection. CDR3 in amino acids: CASSQVASGGYTDTQYF. The CDR3 DNA reads TGTGCCAGCAGCCAAGTTGCTAGCGGGGGTTACACAGATACGCAGTATTTT.